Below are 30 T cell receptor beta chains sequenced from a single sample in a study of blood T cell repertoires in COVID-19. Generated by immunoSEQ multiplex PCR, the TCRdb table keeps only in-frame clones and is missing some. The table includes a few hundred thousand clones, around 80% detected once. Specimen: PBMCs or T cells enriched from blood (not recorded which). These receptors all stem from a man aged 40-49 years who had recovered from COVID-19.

This chain's CDR3 is CATSDGNRAGYTF. In DNA form, the CDR3 reads TGTGCCACCAGTGATGGGAACAGGGCTGGCTACACCTTC. The chain links TRBV24-1 to TRBJ1-2; D is perhaps TRBD1 (6 bases). CDR3 length: 13 amino acids. Trimming removed 3 bases from V and 7 bases from J, with 11 bases in between. From germline, CDR1 is KGHDR and CDR2 SFDVKD.

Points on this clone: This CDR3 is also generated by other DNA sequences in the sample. Here the CDR3 reads CASSPRDSKNIQYF. The CDR3, as DNA: TGTGCCAGCTCACCCCGGGACAGCAAAAACATTCAGTACTTC. The chain recombines TRBV18 with TRBJ2-4, with 7 bases fitting TRBD1. In germline, CDR1 is KGHSH, CDR2 LQKENI. The CDR3 is 14 residues long. After removal of 3 bases from V and 3 bases from J, the junction contained 2 bases not matched to a gene.

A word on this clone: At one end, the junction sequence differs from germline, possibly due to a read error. In DNA form, the CDR3 reads TGTGCCAGCAGTGATATGGGACAGGCCGTAAACTTC. It codes for CASSDMGQAVNF. The V and J genes are TRBV2 and TRBJ2-5; 8 positions agree with TRBD1. Germline V gives CDR1 SNHLY, CDR2 FYNNEI. There are 12 residues in the CDR3.

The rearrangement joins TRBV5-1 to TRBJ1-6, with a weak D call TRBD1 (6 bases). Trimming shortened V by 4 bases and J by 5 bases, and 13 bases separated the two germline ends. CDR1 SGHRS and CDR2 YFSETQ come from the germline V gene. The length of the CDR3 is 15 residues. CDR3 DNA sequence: TGCGCCAGCAGCCCCCTTGGGGGCGATAATTCACCCCTCCACTTT. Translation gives CASSPLGGDNSPLHF. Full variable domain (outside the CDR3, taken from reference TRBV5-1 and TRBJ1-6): KAGVTQTPRYLIKTRGQQVTLSCSPISGHRSVSWYQQTPGQGLQFLFEYFSETQRNKGNFPGRFSGRQFSNSRSEMNVSTLELGDSALYLCASSPLGGDNSPLHFGNGTRLTVT.

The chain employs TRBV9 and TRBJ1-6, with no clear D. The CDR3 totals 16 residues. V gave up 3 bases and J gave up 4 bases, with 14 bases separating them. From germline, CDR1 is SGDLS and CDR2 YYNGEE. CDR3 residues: CASSASNGEYNSPLHF. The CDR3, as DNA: TGTGCCAGCAGCGCCTCCAACGGGGAATATAATTCACCCCTCCACTTT.

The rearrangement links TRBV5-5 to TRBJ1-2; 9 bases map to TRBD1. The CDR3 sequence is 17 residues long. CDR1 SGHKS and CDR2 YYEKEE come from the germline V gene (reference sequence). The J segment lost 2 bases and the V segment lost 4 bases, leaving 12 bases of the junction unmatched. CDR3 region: CASSIQGAHSLNYGYTF. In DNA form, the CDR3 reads TGTGCCAGCAGCATACAGGGGGCGCATAGCCTCAACTATGGCTACACCTTC.

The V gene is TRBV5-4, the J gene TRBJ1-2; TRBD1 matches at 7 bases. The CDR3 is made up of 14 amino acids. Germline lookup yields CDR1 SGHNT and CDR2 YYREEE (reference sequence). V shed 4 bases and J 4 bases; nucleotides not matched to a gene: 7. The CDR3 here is CASSMSGQSYGYTF. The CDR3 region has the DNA TGTGCCAGCAGCATGTCGGGACAGTCCTATGGCTACACCTTC. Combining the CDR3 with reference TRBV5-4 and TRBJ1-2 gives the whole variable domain ETGVTQSPTHLIKTRGQQVTLRCSSQSGHNTVSWYQQALGQGPQFIFQYYREEENGRGNFPPRFSGLQFPNYSSELNVNALELDDSALYLCASSMSGQSYGYTFGSGTRLTVV.

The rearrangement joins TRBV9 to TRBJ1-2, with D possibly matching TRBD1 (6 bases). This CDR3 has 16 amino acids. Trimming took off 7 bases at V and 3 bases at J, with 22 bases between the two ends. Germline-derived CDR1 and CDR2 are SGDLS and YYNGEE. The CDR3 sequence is CASGSTAGKGDYGYTF. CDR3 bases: TGTGCCAGCGGCTCGACGGCAGGCAAGGGGGACTATGGCTACACCTTC. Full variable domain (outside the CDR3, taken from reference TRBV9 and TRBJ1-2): DSGVTQTPKHLITATGQRVTLRCSPRSGDLSVYWYQQSLDQGLQFLIQYYNGEERAKGNILERFSAQQFPDLHSELNLSSLELGDSALYFCASGSTAGKGDYGYTFGSGTRLTVV.

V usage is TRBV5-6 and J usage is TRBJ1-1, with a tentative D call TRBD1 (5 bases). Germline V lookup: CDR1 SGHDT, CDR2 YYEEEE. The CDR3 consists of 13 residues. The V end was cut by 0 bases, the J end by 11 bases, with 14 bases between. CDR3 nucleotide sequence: TGTGCCAGCAGCTTGGAGTCTGGGGCGAGGGCTTTCTTT. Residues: CASSLESGARAFF. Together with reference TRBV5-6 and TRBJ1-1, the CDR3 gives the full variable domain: DAGVTQSPTHLIKTRGQQVTLRCSPKSGHDTVSWYQQALGQGPQFIFQYYEEEERQRGNFPDRFSGHQFPNYSSELNVNALLLGDSALYLCASSLESGARAFFGQGTRLTVV.

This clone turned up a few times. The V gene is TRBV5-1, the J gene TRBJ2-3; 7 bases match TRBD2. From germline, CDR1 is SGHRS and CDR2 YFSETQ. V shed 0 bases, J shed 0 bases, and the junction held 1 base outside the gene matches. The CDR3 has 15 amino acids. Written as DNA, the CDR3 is TGCGCCAGCAGCTTGGTGGGGGGGAGCACAGATACGCAGTATTTT. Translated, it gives CASSLVGGSTDTQYF. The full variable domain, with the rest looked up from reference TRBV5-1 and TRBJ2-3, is KAGVTQTPRYLIKTRGQQVTLSCSPISGHRSVSWYQQTPGQGLQFLFEYFSETQRNKGNFPGRFSGRQFSNSRSEMNVSTLELGDSALYLCASSLVGGSTDTQYFGPGTRLTVL.

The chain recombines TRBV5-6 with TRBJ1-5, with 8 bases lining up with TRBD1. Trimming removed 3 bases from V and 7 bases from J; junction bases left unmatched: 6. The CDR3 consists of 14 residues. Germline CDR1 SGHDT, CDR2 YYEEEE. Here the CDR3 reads CASSSGQGGQPQHF. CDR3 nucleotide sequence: TGTGCCAGCAGCTCCGGACAGGGTGGGCAGCCCCAGCATTTT.

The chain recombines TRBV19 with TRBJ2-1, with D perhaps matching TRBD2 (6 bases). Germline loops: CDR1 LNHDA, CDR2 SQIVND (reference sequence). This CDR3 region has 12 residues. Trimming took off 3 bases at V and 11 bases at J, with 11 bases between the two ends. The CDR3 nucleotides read TGTGCCAGTAGTATCGGCGGGGCCCAGCAGTTCTTC. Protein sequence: CASSIGGAQQFF.

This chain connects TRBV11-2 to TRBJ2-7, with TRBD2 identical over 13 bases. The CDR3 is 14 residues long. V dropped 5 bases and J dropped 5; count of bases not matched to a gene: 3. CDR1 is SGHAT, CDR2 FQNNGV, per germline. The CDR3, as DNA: TGTGCCAGCAGCCTCGGACTAGCGGGAGACGAGCAGTACTTC. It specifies CASSLGLAGDEQYF.

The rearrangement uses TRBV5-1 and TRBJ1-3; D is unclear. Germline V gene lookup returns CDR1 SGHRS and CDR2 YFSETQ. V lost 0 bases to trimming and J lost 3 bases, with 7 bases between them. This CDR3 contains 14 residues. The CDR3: CASSLGPVGNTIYF. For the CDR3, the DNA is TGCGCCAGCAGCTTGGGTCCAGTTGGAAACACCATATATTTT.

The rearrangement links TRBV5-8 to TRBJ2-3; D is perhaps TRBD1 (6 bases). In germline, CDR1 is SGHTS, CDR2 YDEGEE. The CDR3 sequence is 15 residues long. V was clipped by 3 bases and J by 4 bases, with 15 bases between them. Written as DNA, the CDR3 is TGTGCCAGCAGCTCACGACAGGTCAAGTCAGATACGCAGTATTTT. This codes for CASSSRQVKSDTQYF. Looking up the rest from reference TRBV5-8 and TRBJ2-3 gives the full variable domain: EAGVTQSPTHLIKTRGQQATLRCSPISGHTSVYWYQQALGLGLQFLLWYDEGEERNRGNFPPRFSGRQFPNYSSELNVNALELEDSALYLCASSSRQVKSDTQYFGPGTRLTVL.

CDR3 amino acids: CASRSGQGPYGYTF. The CDR3 DNA follows: TGTGCCAGTAGATCCGGACAGGGCCCCTATGGCTACACCTTC. The chain couples TRBV19 to TRBJ1-2; TRBD1 matches at 8 bases. The CDR3 loop spans 14 amino acids. CDR1 LNHDA and CDR2 SQIVND come from the germline V gene (reference sequence). The J segment lost 4 bases and the V segment lost 6 bases, leaving 7 bases of the junction unmatched.

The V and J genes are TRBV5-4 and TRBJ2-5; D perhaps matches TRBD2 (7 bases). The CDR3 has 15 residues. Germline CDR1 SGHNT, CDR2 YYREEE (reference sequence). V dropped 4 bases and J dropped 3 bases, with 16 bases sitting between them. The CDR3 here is CASSGAGDKKETQYF. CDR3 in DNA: TGTGCCAGCAGCGGGGCGGGGGACAAAAAAGAGACCCAGTACTTC. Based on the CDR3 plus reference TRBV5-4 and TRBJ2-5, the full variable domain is ETGVTQSPTHLIKTRGQQVTLRCSSQSGHNTVSWYQQALGQGPQFIFQYYREEENGRGNFPPRFSGLQFPNYSSELNVNALELDDSALYLCASSGAGDKKETQYFGPGTRLLVL.

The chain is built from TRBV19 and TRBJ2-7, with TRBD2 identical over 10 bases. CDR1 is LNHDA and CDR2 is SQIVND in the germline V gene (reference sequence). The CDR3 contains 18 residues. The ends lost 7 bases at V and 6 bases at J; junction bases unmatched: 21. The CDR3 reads CASTFRGASGSKDCEQYF. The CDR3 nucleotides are TGTGCCAGTACCTTTCGGGGGGCTAGCGGGAGTAAGGATTGCGAGCAGTACTTC.

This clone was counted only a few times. Written as DNA, the CDR3 is TGCGCCAGCAGCCCACAGCCTTCGGACACTGAAGCTTTCTTT. Amino acid sequence: CASSPQPSDTEAFF. J is TRBJ1-1 and V is TRBV5-1, with D unclear. Trimming shortened V by 4 bases and J by 3 bases, and 13 bases separated the two germline ends. This CDR3 spans 14 amino acids. Germline V gene sequence: CDR1 SGHRS, CDR2 YFSETQ.

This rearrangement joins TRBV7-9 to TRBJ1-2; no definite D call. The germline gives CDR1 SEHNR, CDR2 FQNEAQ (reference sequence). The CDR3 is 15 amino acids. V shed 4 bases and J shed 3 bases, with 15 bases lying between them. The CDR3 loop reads CASSSDTNPYYGYTF. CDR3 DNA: TGTGCCAGCAGCTCCGACACCAATCCTTACTATGGCTACACCTTC.

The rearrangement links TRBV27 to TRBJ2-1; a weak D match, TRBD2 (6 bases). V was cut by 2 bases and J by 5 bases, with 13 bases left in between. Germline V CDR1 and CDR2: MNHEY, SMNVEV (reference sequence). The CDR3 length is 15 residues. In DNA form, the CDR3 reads TGTGCCAGCAGTTTAGCGGCGGGATCGGACAATGAGCAGTTCTTC. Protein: CASSLAAGSDNEQFF.

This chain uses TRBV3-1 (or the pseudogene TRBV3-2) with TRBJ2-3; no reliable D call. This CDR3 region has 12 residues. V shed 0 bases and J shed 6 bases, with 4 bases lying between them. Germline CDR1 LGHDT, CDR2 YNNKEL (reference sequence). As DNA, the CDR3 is TGTGCCAGCAGCCAAGATCCGGATACGCAGTATTTT. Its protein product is CASSQDPDTQYF.

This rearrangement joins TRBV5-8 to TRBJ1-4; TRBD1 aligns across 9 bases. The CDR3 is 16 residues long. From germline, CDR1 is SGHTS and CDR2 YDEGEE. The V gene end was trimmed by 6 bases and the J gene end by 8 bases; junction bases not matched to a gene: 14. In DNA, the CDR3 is TGTGCCAGCAATTCCGCGAGGACAGGGGTAGACGAAAAACTGTTTTTT. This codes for CASNSARTGVDEKLFF.

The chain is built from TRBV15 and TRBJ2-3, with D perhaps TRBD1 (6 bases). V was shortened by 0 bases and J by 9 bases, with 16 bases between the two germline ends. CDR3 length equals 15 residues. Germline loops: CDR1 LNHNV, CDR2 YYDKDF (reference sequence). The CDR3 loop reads CATSRDVGARDTQYF. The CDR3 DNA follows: TGTGCCACCAGCAGAGATGTGGGGGCCCGAGACACGCAGTATTTT.

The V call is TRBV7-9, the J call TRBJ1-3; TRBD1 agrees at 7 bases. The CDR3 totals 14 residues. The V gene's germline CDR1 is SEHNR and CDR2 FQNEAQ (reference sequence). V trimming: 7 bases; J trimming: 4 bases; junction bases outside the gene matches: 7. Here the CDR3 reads CASIPTGAGNTIYF. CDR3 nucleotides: TGTGCCAGCATCCCTACAGGGGCAGGAAACACCATATATTTT.

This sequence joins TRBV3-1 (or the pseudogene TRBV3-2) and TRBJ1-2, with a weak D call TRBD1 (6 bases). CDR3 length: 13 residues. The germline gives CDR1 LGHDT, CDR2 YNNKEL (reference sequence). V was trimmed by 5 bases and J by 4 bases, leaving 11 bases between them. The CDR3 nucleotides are TGTGCCAGCAGCTACAGGGTTGGCTATGGCTACACCTTC. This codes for CASSYRVGYGYTF.

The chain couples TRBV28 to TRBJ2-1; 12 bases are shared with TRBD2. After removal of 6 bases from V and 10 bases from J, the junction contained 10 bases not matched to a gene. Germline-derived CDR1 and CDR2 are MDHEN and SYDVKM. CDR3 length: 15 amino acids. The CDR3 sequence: CASSSRTSGAAEQFF. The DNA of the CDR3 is TGTGCCAGCAGCTCAAGGACTAGCGGGGCGGCGGAGCAGTTCTTC.

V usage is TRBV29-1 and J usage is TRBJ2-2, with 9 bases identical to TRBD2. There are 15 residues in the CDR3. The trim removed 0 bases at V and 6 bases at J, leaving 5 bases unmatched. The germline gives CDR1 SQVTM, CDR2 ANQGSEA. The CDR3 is CSVEERGGSPGELFF. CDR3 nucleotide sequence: TGCAGCGTTGAAGAGCGGGGGGGCTCACCCGGGGAGCTGTTTTTT.

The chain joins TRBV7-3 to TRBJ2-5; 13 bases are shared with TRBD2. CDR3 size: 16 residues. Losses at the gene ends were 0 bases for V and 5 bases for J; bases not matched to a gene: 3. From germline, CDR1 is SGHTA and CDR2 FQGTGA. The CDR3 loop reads CASSLTGTSGVETQYF. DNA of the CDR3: TGTGCCAGCAGCTTAACCGGGACTAGCGGGGTGGAGACCCAGTACTTC.

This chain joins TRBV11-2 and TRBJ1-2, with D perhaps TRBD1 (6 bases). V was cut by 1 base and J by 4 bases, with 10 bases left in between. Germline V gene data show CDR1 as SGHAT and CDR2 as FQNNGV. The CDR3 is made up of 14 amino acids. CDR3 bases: TGTGCCAGCAGCTTAGTCGGGACACCCTATGGCTACACCTTC. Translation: CASSLVGTPYGYTF. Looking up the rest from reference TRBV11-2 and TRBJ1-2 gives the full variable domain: EAGVAQSPRYKIIEKRQSVAFWCNPISGHATLYWYQQILGQGPKLLIQFQNNGVVDDSQLPKDRFSAERLKGVDSTLKIQPAKLEDSAVYLCASSLVGTPYGYTFGSGTRLTVV.